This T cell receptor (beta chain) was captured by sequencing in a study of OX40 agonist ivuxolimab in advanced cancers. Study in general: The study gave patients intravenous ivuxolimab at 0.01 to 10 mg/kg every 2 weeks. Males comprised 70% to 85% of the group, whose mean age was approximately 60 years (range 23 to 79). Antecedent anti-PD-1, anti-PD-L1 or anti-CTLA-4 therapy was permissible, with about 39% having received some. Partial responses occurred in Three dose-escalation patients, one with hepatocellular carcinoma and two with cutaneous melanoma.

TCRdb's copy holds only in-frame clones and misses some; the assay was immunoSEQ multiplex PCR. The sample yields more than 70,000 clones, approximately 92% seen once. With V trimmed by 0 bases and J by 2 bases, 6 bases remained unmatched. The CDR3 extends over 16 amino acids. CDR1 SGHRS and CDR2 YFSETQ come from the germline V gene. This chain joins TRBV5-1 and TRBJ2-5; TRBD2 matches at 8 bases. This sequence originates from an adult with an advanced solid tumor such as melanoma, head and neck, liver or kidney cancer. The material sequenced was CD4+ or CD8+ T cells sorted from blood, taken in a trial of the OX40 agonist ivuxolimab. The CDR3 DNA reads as TGCGCCAGCAGCTTGGGTAGCGGGACTATACAAGAGACCCAGTACTTC. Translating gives CASSLGSGTIQETQYF. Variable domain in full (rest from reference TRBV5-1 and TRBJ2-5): KAGVTQTPRYLIKTRGQQVTLSCSPISGHRSVSWYQQTPGQGLQFLFEYFSETQRNKGNFPGRFSGRQFSNSRSEMNVSTLELGDSALYLCASSLGSGTIQETQYFGPGTRLLVL.